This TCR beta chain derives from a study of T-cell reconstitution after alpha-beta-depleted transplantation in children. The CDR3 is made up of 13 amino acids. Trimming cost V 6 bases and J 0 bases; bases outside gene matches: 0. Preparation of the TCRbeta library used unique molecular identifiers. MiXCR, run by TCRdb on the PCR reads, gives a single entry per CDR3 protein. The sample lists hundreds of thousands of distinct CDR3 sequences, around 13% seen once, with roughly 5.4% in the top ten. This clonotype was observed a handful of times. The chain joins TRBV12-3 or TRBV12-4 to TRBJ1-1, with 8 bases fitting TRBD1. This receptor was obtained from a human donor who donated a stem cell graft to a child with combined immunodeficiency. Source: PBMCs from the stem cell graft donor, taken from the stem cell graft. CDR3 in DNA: TGTGCCAGCAGACAGGGGGTGAACACTGAAGCTTTCTTT. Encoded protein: CASRQGVNTEAFF.